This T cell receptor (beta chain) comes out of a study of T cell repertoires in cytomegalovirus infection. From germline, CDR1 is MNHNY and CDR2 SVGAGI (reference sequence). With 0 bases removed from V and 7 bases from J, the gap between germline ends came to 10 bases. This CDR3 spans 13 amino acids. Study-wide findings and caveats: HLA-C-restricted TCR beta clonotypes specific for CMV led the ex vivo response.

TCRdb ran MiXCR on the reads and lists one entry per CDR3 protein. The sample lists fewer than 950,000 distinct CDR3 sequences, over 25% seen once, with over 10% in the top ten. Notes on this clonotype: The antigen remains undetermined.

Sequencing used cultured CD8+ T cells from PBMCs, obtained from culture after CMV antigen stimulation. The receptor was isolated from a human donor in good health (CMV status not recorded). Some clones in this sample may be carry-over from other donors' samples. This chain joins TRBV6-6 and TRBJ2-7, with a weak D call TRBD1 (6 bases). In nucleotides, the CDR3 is TGTGCCAGCAGTTACTCTTTAACAGGGGAGCAGTACTTC. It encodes CASSYSLTGEQYF.